This TCR beta chain emerged from a study of tumor-infiltrating lymphocytes in localized non-small cell lung cancer. Study findings and constraints: Different pieces of the same tissue went to different assays, confounding technical variation with intratumor heterogeneity. Immunotypes IM1 and IM2 had similar TCR-derived T-cell fractions.

TCRdb's copy holds only in-frame clones and misses some; the assay was immunoSEQ multiplex PCR. The data contain 6,000 to 8,000 clones, 77% of them singletons. The CDR3 has 14 residues. In germline, CDR1 is MNHEY, CDR2 SMNVEV (reference sequence). V dropped 3 bases and J dropped 6 bases, with 14 bases sitting between them. As for this clone: Its target is unknown.

The chain has TRBV27 and TRBJ1-1; TRBD1 might be the D (5 bases). The material sequenced was uninvolved lung tissue not adjacent to the tumor. This receptor was taken from a human donor with non-small cell lung cancer. The chain's CDR3 is CASSFLGTEAEAFF. The CDR3 DNA reads as TGTGCCAGCAGTTTCTTAGGGACTGAGGCTGAAGCTTTCTTT.